Described below is a single TCR beta chain sequence and its context. These data come from a study of blood T cells in healthy people across ages. Alongside a J-beta primer mix, a sample-barcoded 5' primer served in a second PCR lasting about 6 to 12 cycles. TCRdb re-derived calls from the 5' RACE reads in MiXCR, one entry per CDR3 protein. The data contain approximately 780,000 distinct CDR3 sequences, roughly 25% of them singletons. Per germline, CDR1 GTSNPN and CDR2 SVGIG (reference sequence). CDR3 length: 12 residues. Each donor was a healthy Caucasian individual from Russia, aged 6 to 90. This same sample was also taken into another study, of T cells of mothers and their children.

This chain connects TRBV30 to TRBJ2-1; no firm D call. The end of the DNA fits TRBJ2-7 better, so the J call may be wrong. The sequenced sample was blood. The TCR sequence derives from a boy between 10 and 17 years old in good health. The CDR3 loop reads CAWTRDSYEQYF. CDR3 nucleotide sequence: TGTGCCTGGACCAGAGATTCCTACGAGCAGTACTTC.